These 10 T cell receptor beta chains originate from one sample sequenced in a study of cytomegalovirus exposure and HLA in healthy donors (dated by TCRdb to 2015 to 2018). The library was prepared using the immunoSEQ multiplex PCR assay. The multiplex PCR relied on a mix of 60 forward primers for TCR Vbeta segments and 13 reverse primers for TCR Jbeta segments. Held by TCRdb, this immuneACCESS table contains in-frame sequences only and omits some clones. Under half of the omission traces to an unresolved V gene where checked; the cause of the rest is unknown. The sample table lists roughly 120,000 clones, 15% of them with a count of one. The top ten hold 1.9% of the sample. Material for sequencing was PBMCs. The receptor set was obtained from a woman aged 18-29 years in good health and CMV-seronegative.

J is TRBJ2-5 and V is TRBV5-1; TRBD1 agrees at 11 bases. The V and J ends lost 5 bases and 5 bases, in that order; junction bases with no gene match: 11. The CDR3 totals 16 residues. Germline V CDR1 and CDR2: SGHRS, YFSETQ. CDR3: CASRGGMDRGLETQYF. The CDR3, as DNA: TGCGCCAGCAGGGGGGGAATGGACAGGGGGCTGGAGACCCAGTACTTC.

The J gene is TRBJ1-2, the V gene TRBV4-1, with D tentatively TRBD1 (5 bases). CDR1 is MGHRA and CDR2 is YSYEKL in the germline V gene. V lost 2 bases, J lost 9 bases, and 22 bases lay in between. The CDR3 has 16 residues. The CDR3 sequence: CASSQNTRTRDMSYTF. In nucleotides, the CDR3 is TGCGCCAGCAGCCAAAACACCAGGACCAGGGATATGAGCTACACCTTC.

This clone was seen more than once but under ten times. The chain employs TRBV19 and TRBJ1-1; 8 bases match TRBD1. The CDR3 is 16 residues long. V lost 4 bases and J lost 4; bases outside the gene matches: 11. Germline V gene data show CDR1 as LNHDA and CDR2 as SQIVND (reference sequence). CDR3: CASSTQGGPMSTEAFF. As DNA, the CDR3 is TGTGCCAGTAGTACACAGGGGGGGCCTATGAGCACTGAAGCTTTCTTT. The complete variable domain, with remaining parts taken from reference TRBV19 and TRBJ1-1, reads DGGITQSPKYLFRKEGQNVTLSCEQNLNHDAMYWYRQDPGQGLRLIYYSQIVNDFQKGDIAEGYSVSREKKESFPLTVTSAQKNPTAFYLCASSTQGGPMSTEAFFGQGTRLTVV.

The chain uses TRBV5-6 and TRBJ1-3, with 9 positions matching TRBD1. Trimming removed 0 bases from V and 2 bases from J; junction bases left unmatched: 0. The V gene's germline CDR1 is SGHDT and CDR2 YYEEEE. The length of the CDR3 is 15 residues. The CDR3 DNA follows: TGTGCCAGCAGCTTGGGGACAGGGGCTGGAAACACCATATATTTT. Its protein product is CASSLGTGAGNTIYF.

This chain uses TRBV29-1 with TRBJ1-3; a possible D gene is TRBD1 (6 bases). The CDR3 sequence is 14 residues long. Trimming pared 7 bases from V and 0 bases from J, leaving 13 bases between. Looked up from germline, CDR1 is SQVTM and CDR2 is ANQGSEA. CDR3 amino acids: CSALDSISGNTIYF. For the CDR3, the DNA is TGCAGCGCCCTGGACAGCATCTCTGGAAACACCATATATTTT.

This clone was seen a few times. This chain connects TRBV6-1 to TRBJ2-1; the match to TRBD2 covers 13 bases. The CDR3 covers 14 residues. Trimming removed 5 bases from V and 10 bases from J; junction bases left unmatched: 5. Germline V CDR1 and CDR2: MNHNS, SASEGT. CDR3 region: CASSKEGLAGEQFF. The CDR3 bases are TGTGCCAGCAGTAAGGAGGGACTAGCGGGAGAGCAGTTCTTC.

This chain links TRBV5-1 with TRBJ1-3, with TRBD1 as a possible D gene (5 bases). The CDR3 runs 17 residues. The germline gives CDR1 SGHRS, CDR2 YFSETQ. Trimming shortened V by 0 bases and J by 2 bases, and 15 bases separated the two germline ends. The CDR3: CASSLEFGGSAGNTIYF. CDR3 bases: TGCGCCAGCAGCTTGGAATTTGGGGGGAGTGCTGGAAACACCATATATTTT.

V gene TRBV5-1 combines with J gene TRBJ2-2; D is ambiguous. Germline values: CDR1 SGHRS, CDR2 YFSETQ. V was cut by 1 base and J by 1 base, with 8 bases left in between. CDR3 length equals 15 residues. CDR3 bases: TGCGCCAGCAGCTTGTACAGAGTGAACACCGGGGAGCTGTTTTTT. Translating gives CASSLYRVNTGELFF.

This chain connects TRBV19 to TRBJ2-5; 12 nucleotides align to TRBD1. Germline lookup yields CDR1 LNHDA and CDR2 SQIVND (reference sequence). V was clipped by 3 bases and J by 4 bases; unmatched bases: 3. The CDR3 extends over 15 amino acids. CDR3 sequence: CASSMGTGGLETQYF. For the CDR3, the DNA is TGTGCCAGTAGTATGGGGACAGGGGGCTTAGAGACCCAGTACTTC.

This clone was found a few times. This chain joins TRBV19 and TRBJ1-1, with TRBD1 matching over 7 bases. Germline-derived CDR1 and CDR2 are LNHDA and SQIVND (reference sequence). Trimming removed 5 bases from V and 4 bases from J; junction bases left unmatched: 7. The CDR3 runs 14 residues. The CDR3 DNA follows: TGTGCCAGTAGTCGACAGGGCTTAGGCACTGAAGCTTTCTTT. Translated, it gives CASSRQGLGTEAFF.